The clone carrying this TCR beta chain showed up just a few times. The antigen is undetermined. The CDR3 sequence is 14 residues long. Deletions cut 4 bases from V and 3 bases from J, with 9 bases between. Germline CDR1 is ENHRY and CDR2 is SYGVKD. These data come from a study of blood T cells in healthy people across ages. Whole-study findings and limits: Across the age range, TCR beta diversity per million T cells fell in a roughly linear way. The donors' CMV status was not determined, possibly confounding changes in expanded clonotypes.

Next came a second PCR, run for about 7 to 11 cycles, which used a sample-barcoded 5' primer along with a J-beta primer mix. Using its own MiXCR run on the 5' RACE reads, TCRdb lists one record per CDR3 protein. The profile shows 270,000 or so distinct CDR3 sequences, 27% of them singletons. V gene TRBV10-3 combines with J gene TRBJ2-2, with D uncertain. This sequence was found in a woman aged 70-85 years in good health. The sample taken for sequencing was blood. The CDR3 DNA reads TGTGCCATCAGTGGGAGTCCCGACACCGGGGAGCTGTTTTTT. It translates to CAISGSPDTGELFF.